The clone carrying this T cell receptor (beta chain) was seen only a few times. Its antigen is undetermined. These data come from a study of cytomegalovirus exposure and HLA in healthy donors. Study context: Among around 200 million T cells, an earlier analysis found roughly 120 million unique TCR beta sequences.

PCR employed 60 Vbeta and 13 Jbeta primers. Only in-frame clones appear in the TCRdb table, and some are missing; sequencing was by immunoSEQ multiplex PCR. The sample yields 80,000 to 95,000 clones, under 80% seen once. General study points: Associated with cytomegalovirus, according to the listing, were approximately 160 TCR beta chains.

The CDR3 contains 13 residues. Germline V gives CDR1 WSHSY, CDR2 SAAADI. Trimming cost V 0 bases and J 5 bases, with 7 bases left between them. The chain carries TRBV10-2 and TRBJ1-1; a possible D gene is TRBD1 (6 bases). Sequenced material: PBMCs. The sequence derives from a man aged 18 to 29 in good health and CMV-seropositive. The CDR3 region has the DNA TGCGCCAGCAGTGAGTCGAGGGGGACTGAAGCTTTCTTT. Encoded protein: CASSESRGTEAFF.